These 15 T cell receptor beta chains were all obtained from the same sample, sequenced in a study of shared clonotypes between healthy human individuals. The assay was immunoSEQ multiplex PCR, and TCRdb's table has in-frame clones only and misses some. The data show around 510,000 clones, about 80% seen once. Sequencing was done on a sample of PBMCs. The receptors were sampled from a woman in her thirties or forties in good health. Some clones in this sample may be carry-over from other donors' samples.

A few counts support this clone. The chain recombines TRBV5-6 with TRBJ2-5; 10 bases line up with TRBD1. V shed 2 bases, J shed 5 bases, and the junction held 6 bases outside the gene matches. Germline-derived CDR1 and CDR2 are SGHDT and YYEEEE. The CDR3 contains 15 residues. The CDR3 is CASSFLTGGGETQYF. DNA for the CDR3: TGTGCCAGCAGCTTTCTGACAGGGGGCGGTGAGACCCAGTACTTC.

About this clone itself: One end of the junction varies from germline; a read error may be responsible. The sample has other DNA sequences that encode this CDR3 too. The J gene is TRBJ2-7, the V gene TRBV9; D perhaps matches TRBD2 (7 bases). The germline V gene has CDR1 SGDLS and CDR2 YYNGEE. The CDR3 runs 12 residues. This chain's CDR3 is CASSSPGGEQYF. The DNA for the CDR3 is TGTGCCAGCAGCAGCCCGGGGGGCGAGCAATACTTC.

The chain uses TRBV10-1 and TRBJ2-2, with D tentatively TRBD2 (6 bases). Germline V gene lookup returns CDR1 WNHNN and CDR2 SYGVQD (reference sequence). The CDR3 sequence is 17 residues long. The CDR3 is CAGGTSGSRSVTGELFF. Written as DNA, the CDR3 is TGCGCAGGAGGGACGTCAGGAAGTAGGTCAGTCACCGGGGAGCTGTTTTTT.

V is TRBV18 and J is TRBJ2-5; maybe TRBD1 (6 bases). Trimming took 5 bases from V and 12 from J, leaving 22 bases between them. The germline V gene has CDR1 KGHSH and CDR2 LQKENI. The CDR3 sequence is 14 residues long. The CDR3 is CASSNSGHQEWKYF. In DNA, the CDR3 is TGTGCCAGCTCAAATTCGGGACATCAAGAGTGGAAGTACTTC.

The chain uses TRBV15 and TRBJ2-1, with D unclear. The V and J ends lost 1 base and 6 bases respectively, with 19 bases between them. Per the germline V gene, CDR1 is LNHNV and CDR2 is YYDKDF (reference sequence). The CDR3 sequence is 17 residues long. Here the CDR3 DNA reads TGTGCCACCAGCAGAGCTATTGCGGCTAGAGGAAGCAATGAGCAGTTCTTC. Translating gives CATSRAIAARGSNEQFF.

The rearrangement joins TRBV6-1 to TRBJ2-1, with D perhaps TRBD2 (6 bases). CDR1 MNHNS and CDR2 SASEGT come from the germline V gene. Trimming took off 2 bases at V and 15 bases at J, with 26 bases between the two ends. The CDR3 length is 16 residues. CDR3 bases: TGTGCCAGCAGTGAATGGGGGATTGGGGGGAGTTCCGAGAGGTTCTTC. Amino acids: CASSEWGIGGSSERFF.

A remark on this clone: One junction end disagrees with the germline gene, perhaps due to a read error. This chain connects TRBV5-4 to TRBJ2-7; D perhaps matches TRBD1 (6 bases). Germline CDR1 is SGHNT and CDR2 is YYREEE (reference sequence). The CDR3 sequence is 13 residues long. The CDR3 sequence is CASSRGSGGETHF. The CDR3 DNA is TGTGCCAGCAGCAGGGGGAGTGGGGGCGAAACCCACTTC.

This clone was observed a handful of times. The rearrangement links TRBV27 to TRBJ2-5; tentative D call: TRBD1 (7 bases). The length of the CDR3 is 14 residues. Germline loops: CDR1 MNHEY, CDR2 SMNVEV (reference sequence). Trimming pared 0 bases from V and 5 bases from J, leaving 10 bases between. The CDR3 DNA reads as TGTGCCAGCAGTTTATCGGCAGGGGGGGAGACCCAGTACTTC. Translating it yields CASSLSAGGETQYF.

The chain has TRBV4-1 and TRBJ2-5, with TRBD2 matching 7 bases. CDR1 MGHRA and CDR2 YSYEKL come from the germline V gene. CDR3 length equals 14 residues. J was trimmed by 6 bases and V by 4 bases; bases with no gene match: 8. CDR3 DNA sequence: TGCGCCAGCAGCCCCGCGGGAGTCGAGCAGACCCAGTACTTC. Translation gives CASSPAGVEQTQYF.

The gene calls are TRBV29-1 and TRBJ1-1, with a tentative D call TRBD1 (6 bases). Trimming removed 4 bases from V and 1 base from J, with 7 bases in between. Germline values: CDR1 SQVTM, CDR2 ANQGSEA. This CDR3 region has 12 residues. The CDR3 is CSVGQANTEAFF. CDR3 nucleotides: TGCAGCGTTGGACAGGCGAACACTGAAGCTTTCTTT.

This clone appeared once. The CDR3 bases are TGTGCCAGTAGTATAGGTCAAGTACTAGCGGATCAAGAGACCCAGTACTTC. Translating gives CASSIGQVLADQETQYF. The chain recombines TRBV19 with TRBJ2-5; TRBD2 agrees at 8 bases. The V segment lost 1 base and the J segment 2 bases; nucleotides outside the gene matches: 9. The CDR3 sequence is 17 residues long. CDR1 is LNHDA and CDR2 is SQIVND in the germline V gene (reference sequence). The whole variable domain, filled in from reference TRBV19 and TRBJ2-5, reads DGGITQSPKYLFRKEGQNVTLSCEQNLNHDAMYWYRQDPGQGLRLIYYSQIVNDFQKGDIAEGYSVSREKKESFPLTVTSAQKNPTAFYLCASSIGQVLADQETQYFGPGTRLLVL.

The rearrangement uses TRBV18 and TRBJ2-1; TRBD1 is a possible D gene (5 bases). Germline values: CDR1 KGHSH, CDR2 LQKENI. V was cut by 3 bases and J by 4 bases, with 10 bases left in between. The CDR3 spans 14 residues. This chain's CDR3 is CASSPQGQYNEQFF. CDR3 DNA sequence: TGTGCCAGCTCACCCCAGGGCCAGTACAATGAGCAGTTCTTC.

Remarks on this clone: The likely explanation is a read error, given a far larger clone one base away. The V call is TRBV7-2, the J call TRBJ2-7; D may match TRBD1 or TRBD2 (5 bases each). CDR3 length: 19 residues. Trimming cost V 8 bases and J 2 bases, with 31 bases left between them. The germline V gene encodes CDR1 SGHTA and CDR2 FQGNSA. This CDR3 is CASCTAAGLFRADAYEQYF. The CDR3, as DNA: TGTGCCAGCTGCACCGCGGCAGGGCTCTTCCGAGCGGATGCCTACGAGCAGTACTTC.

This chain connects TRBV2 to TRBJ2-3; D call uncertain. Per germline, CDR1 SNHLY and CDR2 FYNNEI. The CDR3 contains 15 residues. V lost 6 bases, J lost 1 base, and 14 bases lay in between. The CDR3 loop is CASSTPSGRTDTQYF. In DNA form, the CDR3 reads TGTGCCAGCAGCACTCCGTCGGGTCGCACAGATACGCAGTATTTT.

The rearrangement links TRBV9 to TRBJ2-5; D may be TRBD2 (6 bases). The length of the CDR3 is 17 residues. Germline CDR1 and CDR2: SGDLS and YYNGEE. The ends were cut back, 4 bases at V and 4 bases at J, with 23 bases in the middle. In nucleotides, the CDR3 is TGTGCCAGCAGCCCGTATGCATACCGGGAGCTCCCAGAGACCCAGTACTTC. This sequence encodes CASSPYAYRELPETQYF.